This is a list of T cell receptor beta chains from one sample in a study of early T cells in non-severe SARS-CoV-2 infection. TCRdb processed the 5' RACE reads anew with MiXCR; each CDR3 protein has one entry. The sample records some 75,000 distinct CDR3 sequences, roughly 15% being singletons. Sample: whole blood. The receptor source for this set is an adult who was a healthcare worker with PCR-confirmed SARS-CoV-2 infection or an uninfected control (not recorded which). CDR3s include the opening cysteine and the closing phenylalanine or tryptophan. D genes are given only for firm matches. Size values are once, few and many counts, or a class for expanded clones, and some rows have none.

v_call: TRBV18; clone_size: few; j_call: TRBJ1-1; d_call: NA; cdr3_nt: TGTGCCAGCTCACCGACGGGGAACACTGAAGCTTTCTTT; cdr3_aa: CASSPTGNTEAFF
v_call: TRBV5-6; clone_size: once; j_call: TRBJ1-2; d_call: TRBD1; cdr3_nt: TGTGCCAGCAGCTTGCGGACAGGGTATTATGGCTACACCTTC; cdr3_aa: CASSLRTGYYGYTF
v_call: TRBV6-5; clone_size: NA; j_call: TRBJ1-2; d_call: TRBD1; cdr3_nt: TGTGCCAGCAGTTCTTACGACAGGGGCGACTACACCTTC; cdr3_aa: CASSSYDRGDYTF
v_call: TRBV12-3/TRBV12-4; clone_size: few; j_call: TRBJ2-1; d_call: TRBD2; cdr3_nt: TGTGCCAGCAGTTTAGGGTCAGGGACTAACAATGAGCAGTTCTTC; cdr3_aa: CASSLGSGTNNEQFF
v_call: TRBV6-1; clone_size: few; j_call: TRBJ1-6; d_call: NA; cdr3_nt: TGTGCCAGCAGGGCCGGTAATTCACCCCTCCACTTT; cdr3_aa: CASRAGNSPLHF
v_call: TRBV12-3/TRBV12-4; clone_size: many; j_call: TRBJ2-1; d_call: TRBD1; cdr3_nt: TGTGCCAGCAGCCCAGACTCATGGGGGACAGGGGGCCTCACTGGGGAGCAGTTCTTC; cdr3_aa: CASSPDSWGTGGLTGEQFF
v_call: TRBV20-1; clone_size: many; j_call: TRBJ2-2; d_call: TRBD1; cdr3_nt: TGCAGTGCTAGAGATAGAAACAGGGGCGCCGGGGAGCTGTTTTTT; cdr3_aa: CSARDRNRGAGELFF
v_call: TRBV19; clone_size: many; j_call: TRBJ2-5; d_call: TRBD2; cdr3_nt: TGTGCCAGTAGTGTTACTAGCGGGGGGACCCAAGAGACCCAGTACTTC; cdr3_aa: CASSVTSGGTQETQYF
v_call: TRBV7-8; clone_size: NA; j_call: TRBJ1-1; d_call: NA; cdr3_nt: TGTGCCAGCAGCTTAGCCGCGGGACAAATGAACACTGAAGCTTTCTTT; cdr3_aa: CASSLAAGQMNTEAFF
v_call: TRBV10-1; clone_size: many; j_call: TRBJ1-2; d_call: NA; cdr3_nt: TGCGCCAGCAGTGTAGCAGCTAACTATGGCTACACCTTC; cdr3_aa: CASSVAANYGYTF
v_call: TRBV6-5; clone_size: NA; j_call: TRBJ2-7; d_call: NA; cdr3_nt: TGTGCCAGCAGTTACTCGAAGGGCAGGGTCTCCTACGAGCAGTACTTC; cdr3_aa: CASSYSKGRVSYEQYF
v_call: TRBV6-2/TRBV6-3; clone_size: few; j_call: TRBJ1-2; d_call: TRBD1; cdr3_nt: TGTGCCAGCAGTTACTCAAAAACGACAGGGAACTATGGCTACACCTTC; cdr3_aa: CASSYSKTTGNYGYTF
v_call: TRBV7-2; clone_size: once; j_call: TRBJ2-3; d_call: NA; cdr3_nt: TGTGCCAGCAGCTTAGTAGCTAGGAAATCCACAGATACGCAGTATTTT; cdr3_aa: CASSLVARKSTDTQYF
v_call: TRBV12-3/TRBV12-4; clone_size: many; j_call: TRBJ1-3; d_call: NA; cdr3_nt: TGTGCCAGCAGTTTAGACCCGGGGGACACCATATATTTT; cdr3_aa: CASSLDPGDTIYF
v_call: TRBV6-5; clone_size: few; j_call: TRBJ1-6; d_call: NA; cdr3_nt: TGTGCCACCCGGGCGTTATCTAATTCACCCCTCCACTTT; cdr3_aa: CATRALSNSPLHF
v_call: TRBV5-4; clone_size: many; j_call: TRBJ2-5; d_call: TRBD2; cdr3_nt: TGTGCCAGCAGCAGACTAGCGGGGGGGATGGAGACCCAGTACTTC; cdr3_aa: CASSRLAGGMETQYF
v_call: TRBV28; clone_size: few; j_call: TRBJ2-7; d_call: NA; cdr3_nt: TGTGCCAGCAGTTTACCCGCGAGGACCTACGAGCAGTACTTC; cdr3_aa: CASSLPARTYEQYF
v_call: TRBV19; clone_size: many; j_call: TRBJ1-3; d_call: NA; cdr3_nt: TGTGCCAGTAGTAGACGTCACCCGGAGGCCCATTTCGACTCTGGAAACACCATATATTTT; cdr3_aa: CASSRRHPEAHFDSGNTIYF
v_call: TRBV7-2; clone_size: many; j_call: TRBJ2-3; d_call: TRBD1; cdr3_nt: TGTGCCAGCAGGCAGTATTTTCCGGGACAGGGGGCCCCAGATACGCAGTATTTT; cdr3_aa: CASRQYFPGQGAPDTQYF
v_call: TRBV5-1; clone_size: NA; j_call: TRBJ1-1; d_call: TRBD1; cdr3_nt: TGCGCCAGCAGCTTGACAGGGGGCTTAAAGAACACTGAAGCTTTCTTT; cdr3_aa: CASSLTGGLKNTEAFF
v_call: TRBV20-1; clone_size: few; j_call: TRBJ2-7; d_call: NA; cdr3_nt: TGCAGTGCTAGAAGCCCGAGCAGGGACTCCTACGAGCAGTACTTC; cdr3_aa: CSARSPSRDSYEQYF
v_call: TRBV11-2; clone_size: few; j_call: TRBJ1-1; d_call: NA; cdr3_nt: TGTGCCAGCAGCTTAGATCCCGGCAGGCGAGAAGCTTTCTTT; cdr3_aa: CASSLDPGRREAFF
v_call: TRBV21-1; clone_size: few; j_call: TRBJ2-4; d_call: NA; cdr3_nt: TGTGCCAGCAGCACCGGCCCCGGGACTAGGGCAGACATTCAGTACTTC; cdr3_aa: CASSTGPGTRADIQYF
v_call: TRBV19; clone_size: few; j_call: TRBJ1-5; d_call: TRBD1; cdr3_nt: TGTGCCAGTAGTAGACAGGGACGCCAGCCCCAGCATTTT; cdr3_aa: CASSRQGRQPQHF
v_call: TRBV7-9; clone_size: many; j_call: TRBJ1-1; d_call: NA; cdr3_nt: TGTGCCAGCAGCTCAAGTTACAGGGACACTGAAGCTTTCTTT; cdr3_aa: CASSSSYRDTEAFF
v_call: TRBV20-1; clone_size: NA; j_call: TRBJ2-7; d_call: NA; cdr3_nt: TGCAGTGGTAGCCCTGTCCTCTACGAGCAGTACTTC; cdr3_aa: CSGSPVLYEQYF
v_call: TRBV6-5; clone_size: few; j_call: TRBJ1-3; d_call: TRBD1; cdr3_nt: TGTGCCAGCCGACAGGGCGGTTTGGATGGAAACACCATATATTTT; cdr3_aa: CASRQGGLDGNTIYF
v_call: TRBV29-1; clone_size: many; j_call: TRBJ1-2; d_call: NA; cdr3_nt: TGCAGCGTTGGTTGGACAGATTTTTCAAACTATGGCTACACCTTC; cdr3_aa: CSVGWTDFSNYGYTF
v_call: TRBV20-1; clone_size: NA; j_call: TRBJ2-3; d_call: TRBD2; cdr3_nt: TGCAGTGCTAGTACCGGGACTAGCGGGCGGGCAGGGGATACGCAGTATTTT; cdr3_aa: CSASTGTSGRAGDTQYF
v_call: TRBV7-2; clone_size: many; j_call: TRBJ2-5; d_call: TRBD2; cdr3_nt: TGTGCCAGCAGCTTAGTCGGCGGGAGGCGTGAGACCCAGTACTTC; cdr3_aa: CASSLVGGRRETQYF
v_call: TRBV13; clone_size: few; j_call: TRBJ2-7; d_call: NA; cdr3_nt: TGTGCCAGCAGCTTTGGGAAGACAGCCTACGAGCAGTACTTC; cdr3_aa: CASSFGKTAYEQYF